The 13 T cell receptor beta chains presented below share a single source sample, sequenced in a study of cytomegalovirus exposure and HLA in healthy donors. Primers: 60 Vbeta forward and 13 Jbeta reverse. Here immunoSEQ multiplex PCR was the method, and the copy in TCRdb shows in-frame clones only, minus some. Of around 120,000 clones listed, roughly 80% are singletons. Input material: PBMCs. These receptors came from a woman between 40 and 50 years old in good health and CMV-seronegative.

This rearrangement joins TRBV7-2 to TRBJ1-1; 8 bases match TRBD1. CDR3 length: 13 residues. J was trimmed by 11 bases and V by 5 bases; bases with no gene match: 10. Germline CDR1 SGHTA, CDR2 FQGNSA. The CDR3 DNA reads TGTGCCAGCAGCCCGTGGACAGGGCGGGAGGCTTTCTTT. It translates to CASSPWTGREAFF.

The chain links TRBV4-1 to TRBJ2-5; D is perhaps TRBD1 (6 bases). V was pared by 2 bases and J by 2 bases, with 12 bases between. This CDR3 is 15 amino acids long. Per the germline V gene, CDR1 is MGHRA and CDR2 is YSYEKL. The CDR3 is CASSQQGYRQETQYF. Here the CDR3 DNA reads TGCGCCAGCAGCCAACAGGGGTACAGGCAAGAGACCCAGTACTTC.

The J gene is TRBJ1-1, the V gene TRBV7-3, with D unclear. Trimming left V 3 bases short and J 3 bases short, with 14 bases between. This CDR3 is built from 15 residues. The V gene's germline CDR1 is SGHTA and CDR2 FQGTGA. The CDR3 nucleotides read TGTGCCAGCAGCTTTAACTCGAGGGCTGACACTGAAGCTTTCTTT. Translation gives CASSFNSRADTEAFF.

The V gene is TRBV4-1, the J gene TRBJ1-2, with 9 bases fitting TRBD1. The CDR3 sequence is 16 residues long. Germline CDR1 and CDR2: MGHRA and YSYEKL. V was clipped by 1 base and J by 1 base; unmatched bases: 4. CDR3 DNA sequence: TGCGCCAGCAGCCAAGGTGGACAGGGGCATAACTATGGCTACACCTTC. It codes for CASSQGGQGHNYGYTF.

The chain carries TRBV2 and TRBJ2-7; 8 positions agree with TRBD1. The CDR3 contains 14 residues. Germline CDR1 SNHLY, CDR2 FYNNEI. The V gene end was trimmed by 7 bases and the J gene end by 3 bases; junction bases not matched to a gene: 8. The CDR3 coding sequence is TGTGCCAGCAATATTAACGGACAGGGCTACGAGCAGTACTTC. Protein sequence: CASNINGQGYEQYF.

V usage is TRBV9 and J usage is TRBJ1-1; TRBD1 agrees at 8 bases. The CDR3 spans 14 residues. The germline V gene encodes CDR1 SGDLS and CDR2 YYNGEE. Trimming cost V 1 base and J 5 bases; bases outside gene matches: 4. The CDR3 region is CASSVQGARTEAFF. In nucleotides, the CDR3 is TGTGCCAGCAGCGTACAGGGGGCGCGAACTGAAGCTTTCTTT. Drawing the rest from reference TRBV9 and TRBJ1-1, the complete variable domain is DSGVTQTPKHLITATGQRVTLRCSPRSGDLSVYWYQQSLDQGLQFLIQYYNGEERAKGNILERFSAQQFPDLHSELNLSSLELGDSALYFCASSVQGARTEAFFGQGTRLTVV.

The chain recombines TRBV6-5 with TRBJ2-7, with TRBD1 matching 8 bases. Germline-derived CDR1 and CDR2 are MNHEY and SVGAGI. The CDR3 loop spans 13 amino acids. With 8 bases clipped from V and 4 bases from J, the junction kept 7 bases outside the gene matches. The CDR3 bases are TGTGCCAGCTCAACCGGGACAGGTTACGAGCAGTACTTC. Its protein is CASSTGTGYEQYF.

The chain uses TRBV18 and TRBJ1-2; TRBD1 is a possible D gene (5 bases). The germline V gene has CDR1 KGHSH and CDR2 LQKENI. The germline V and J ends were trimmed by 1 base and 2 bases, with 11 bases remaining between them. The CDR3 runs 15 residues. The CDR3 protein is CASSPLKTDNYGYTF. DNA of the CDR3: TGTGCCAGCTCACCACTAAAGACAGACAACTATGGCTACACCTTC.

This clone was found once. V usage is TRBV9 and J usage is TRBJ1-5; perhaps TRBD1 as D (5 bases). The CDR3 is 14 amino acids. Trimming removed 3 bases at V and 4 bases at J, with 11 bases between. The germline V gene has CDR1 SGDLS and CDR2 YYNGEE. The CDR3 nucleotides are TGTGCCAGCAGCGCAGGGTATGGTAATCAGCCCCAGCATTTT. This sequence encodes CASSAGYGNQPQHF.

Regarding this clone: Other DNA variants within this sample encode the same CDR3. This chain links TRBV7-9 with TRBJ1-2; D might be TRBD1 (5 bases). The V gene lost 2 bases and the J gene lost 4 bases, with 5 bases spanning the gap. The CDR3 spans 12 residues. Per the germline V gene, CDR1 is SEHNR and CDR2 is FQNEAQ (reference sequence). The CDR3 loop reads CASSLRGYGYTF. CDR3 sequence (DNA): TGTGCCAGCAGCTTAAGGGGCTATGGCTACACCTTC.

The V and J genes are TRBV11-2 and TRBJ1-1; no definite D call. The CDR3 runs 15 residues. V was clipped by 1 base and J by 10 bases, with 19 bases between them. The germline gives CDR1 SGHAT, CDR2 FQNNGV. CDR3 sequence: CASSLGNGRTPRAFF. The CDR3 DNA is TGTGCCAGCAGCTTAGGGAATGGGAGGACCCCCAGAGCTTTCTTT.

Only a few counts were recorded for this clone. This chain connects TRBV6-5 to TRBJ1-1; D is undetermined. The germline V gene encodes CDR1 MNHEY and CDR2 SVGAGI. Trimming removed 5 bases at V and 1 base at J, with 11 bases between. This CDR3 is 14 amino acids long. CDR3 residues: CASSPGYSNTEAFF. The CDR3 region has the DNA TGTGCCAGCAGTCCCGGGTATTCGAACACTGAAGCTTTCTTT.

The chain couples TRBV7-2 to TRBJ2-3; 7 bases line up with TRBD2. CDR3 length: 15 amino acids. The J segment lost 2 bases and the V segment lost 3 bases, leaving 5 bases of the junction unmatched. Germline V lookup: CDR1 SGHTA, CDR2 FQGNSA. CDR3 sequence: CASSFPSGNTDTQYF. CDR3 nucleotide sequence: TGTGCCAGCAGCTTCCCAAGCGGGAACACAGATACGCAGTATTTT.